In this sample, the clone carrying this TCR beta chain turned up many times. TCRdb used MiXCR to reprocess the 5' RACE reads, holding one entry per CDR3 protein. The profile shows 70,000 or so distinct CDR3 sequences, under 15% of them singletons. This sample was included in a study of early T cells in non-severe SARS-CoV-2 infection. Across the whole study: With bulk RNA from unsorted whole blood as input, sequencing yielded unpaired chains.

The V and J ends lost 2 bases and 3 bases respectively, with 7 bases between them. This CDR3 has 12 amino acids. CDR1 is DFQATT and CDR2 is SNEGSKA in the germline V gene (reference sequence). The specimen was whole blood. This chain joins TRBV20-1 and TRBJ1-1; D is ambiguous. The receptor's source is an adult who was a healthcare worker with PCR-confirmed SARS-CoV-2 infection or an uninfected control (not recorded which). The CDR3 DNA is TGCAGTGCTAGAAACGCGGACACTGAAGCTTTCTTT. The encoded protein is CSARNADTEAFF.